This T cell receptor beta chain was recorded in a study of shared clonotypes between healthy human individuals. Study context: The cohort comprised a couple of women and a few men. Their ages spanned 18 to 49 years.

Donors were healthy HIV-negative adults without recently reported acute infections or vaccinations. All the donors were Caucasian adults who lived in Nashville, Tennessee. Sequencing was performed with immunoSEQ multiplex PCR; in TCRdb, only in-frame clones are kept and a portion is missing. The table has 400,000 to 600,000 clones, roughly three quarters seen once. The CDR3 is made up of 14 amino acids. CDR1 and CDR2 from the germline V gene are PRHDT and FYEKMQ (reference sequence). The V and J ends lost 5 bases and 7 bases, in that order; junction bases with no gene match: 8. The V gene is TRBV13, the J gene TRBJ2-3; 8 positions agree with TRBD2. The sample was PBMCs. The sequence derives from a woman aged 40 to 50 in good health. Some clones in this sample may be carry-over from other donors' samples. This CDR3 reads CASSPRGLGNTQYF. CDR3 nucleotide sequence: TGTGCCAGCAGCCCTAGGGGACTAGGAAATACGCAGTATTTT.